Listed below are T cell receptor beta chains from one sample, sequenced in a study of blood T cell repertoires in COVID-19. TCRdb keeps only in-frame clones here, not all; method: immunoSEQ multiplex PCR. This sample has some 130,000 clones, with 88% found just once. Material: peripheral blood. These receptors were obtained from a man between 70 and 80 years old with active COVID-19. CDR3s include the opening cysteine and the closing phenylalanine or tryptophan.

cdr3_aa | j_call | v_call
CSVVKVGVEQYF | TRBJ2-7 | TRBV29-1
CASRPTSSGRMETQYF | TRBJ2-5 | TRBV3-1/TRBV3-2
CASSHSDRGDEQYF | TRBJ2-7 | TRBV4-1
CASSLQGASPTNEKLFF | TRBJ1-4 | TRBV5-6
CASSRGEVTYEQYF | TRBJ2-7 | TRBV2
CASTRAGENYNEQFF | TRBJ2-1 | TRBV5-1
CASMATGTDTQYF | TRBJ2-3 | TRBV5-4
CASNPVGSSYEQYF | TRBJ2-7 | TRBV27
CATSRRGVTKYNEQFF | TRBJ2-1 | TRBV15
CASSSGTDSEQYF | TRBJ2-7 | TRBV28
CASERTGDFTDTQYF | TRBJ2-3 | TRBV9
CAWSGGHQETQYF | TRBJ2-5 | TRBV30
CSVVPAGNYEQYF | TRBJ2-7 | TRBV29-1
CASSLSSSGASYEQYF | TRBJ2-7 | TRBV27
CAWTLRGRNTEAFF | TRBJ1-1 | TRBV30
CASSLVFGLAPAEQYF | TRBJ2-7 | TRBV5-1
CATSRVMENEQYF | TRBJ2-7 | TRBV15
CASSLSRGYEQYF | TRBJ2-7 | TRBV4-2
CASSQGRALAYEQYF | TRBJ2-7 | TRBV6-5
CASSPVGLYNEQFF | TRBJ2-1 | TRBV6-5
CASSLRGSYEQYF | TRBJ2-7 | TRBV5-4
CASSQEAAGVRNEQFF | TRBJ2-1 | TRBV4-1
CASSARTSGRKETQYF | TRBJ2-5 | TRBV14
CASSPRDIIYEQYF | TRBJ2-7 | TRBV7-9
CASSERSGRATGELFF | TRBJ2-2 | TRBV2
CASSLTDRDGEQYF | TRBJ2-7 | TRBV28
CASSQGTSGARGPNEQFF | TRBJ2-1 | TRBV3-1/TRBV3-2